Listed below are T cell receptor beta chains from one sample, sequenced in a study of T cells in Graves' hyperthyroidism and ophthalmopathy. TCRdb independently ran MiXCR on the multiplex PCR reads; one entry per CDR3 protein. This table has hundreds of thousands of distinct CDR3 sequences, 35% appearing once. Sequenced input: blood. These receptor sequences come from a woman between 40 and 50 years old with Graves' hyperthyroidism. Both conserved end residues are part of each CDR3. Fields, in order: CDR3 DNA, CDR3 protein, J gene, D gene, V gene, clone size. A D gene is named only where the DNA matches it firmly. Part of the rows lack a size; the others show once, few, many or a class for expanded clones.

CDR3nt: TGCAGTGCGAGAAACGCCGGGGAGCTGTTTTTT
CDR3aa: CSARNAGELFF
j_gene: TRBJ2-2
d_gene: NA
v_gene: TRBV20-1
abundance: NA

CDR3nt: TGTGCCAGCAGTGATTTGCATAGCAATCAGCCCCAGCATTTT
CDR3aa: CASSDLHSNQPQHF
j_gene: TRBJ1-5
d_gene: NA
v_gene: TRBV2
abundance: many

CDR3nt: TGTGCCAGCTCACCACCCGTGGGGGGCTACGAGCAGTACTTC
CDR3aa: CASSPPVGGYEQYF
j_gene: TRBJ2-7
d_gene: NA
v_gene: TRBV7-9
abundance: NA

CDR3nt: TGTGCCAGCAGCCCCCTCCCGAGCTCCTACGAGCAGTACTTC
CDR3aa: CASSPLPSSYEQYF
j_gene: TRBJ2-7
d_gene: NA
v_gene: TRBV7-9
abundance: NA

CDR3nt: TGTGCCACCTCGACAGGGCCAATCCAGCCCCAGCATTTT
CDR3aa: CATSTGPIQPQHF
j_gene: TRBJ1-5
d_gene: TRBD1
v_gene: TRBV19
abundance: few

CDR3nt: TGTGCCAGCAGCCGGACCGGTCCGGGTCAGCCCCAGCATTTT
CDR3aa: CASSRTGPGQPQHF
j_gene: TRBJ1-5
d_gene: NA
v_gene: TRBV6-5
abundance: NA

CDR3nt: TGTGCCAGCAGCTTAGAACAGGGCGCCCCGAGGGGGCAGTACTTC
CDR3aa: CASSLEQGAPRGQYF
j_gene: TRBJ2-7
d_gene: NA
v_gene: TRBV7-8
abundance: few

CDR3nt: TGTGCCAGCAGCCTCCCTGAGACAGGAAACACCATATATTTT
CDR3aa: CASSLPETGNTIYF
j_gene: TRBJ1-3
d_gene: NA
v_gene: TRBV7-3
abundance: NA

CDR3nt: TGCGCCAGCAGCGAACAGGGACGGTGTAATTCACCCCTCCACTTT
CDR3aa: CASSEQGRCNSPLHF
j_gene: TRBJ1-6
d_gene: NA
v_gene: TRBV5-1
abundance: NA

CDR3nt: TGTGCCACCCTAGCGGGAGGGGCCAACGTCCTGACTTTC
CDR3aa: CATLAGGANVLTF
j_gene: TRBJ2-6
d_gene: TRBD2
v_gene: TRBV10-3
abundance: NA

CDR3nt: TGTGCCAGCAGCCCAGGGCAACGAGTGATGCAAGAGACCCAGTACTTC
CDR3aa: CASSPGQRVMQETQYF
j_gene: TRBJ2-5
d_gene: NA
v_gene: TRBV7-9
abundance: many

CDR3nt: TGTGCCAGCAGCTTAGCGGGAGAAACTGGAAACACCATATATTTT
CDR3aa: CASSLAGETGNTIYF
j_gene: TRBJ1-3
d_gene: NA
v_gene: TRBV7-2
abundance: many

CDR3nt: TGTGCCAGCAGCCCCCAAGTAGTCATGGGGAATTCACCCCTCCACTTT
CDR3aa: CASSPQVVMGNSPLHF
j_gene: TRBJ1-6
d_gene: NA
v_gene: TRBV7-2
abundance: NA

CDR3nt: TGTGCCAGCAGCCCCGTGTCAGGGGCCTTGAACTATGGCTACACCTTC
CDR3aa: CASSPVSGALNYGYTF
j_gene: TRBJ1-2
d_gene: NA
v_gene: TRBV6-5
abundance: NA

CDR3nt: TGTGCCAGCAGTTTCCGACAGGGTGGTACGACAGCTAACTATGGCTACACCTTC
CDR3aa: CASSFRQGGTTANYGYTF
j_gene: TRBJ1-2
d_gene: TRBD1
v_gene: TRBV2
abundance: NA

CDR3nt: TGTGCCAGCAGTGAAGCGCGAGCGGGTCCCGCAGCTTTCTTT
CDR3aa: CASSEARAGPAAFF
j_gene: TRBJ1-1
d_gene: NA
v_gene: TRBV6-1
abundance: NA

CDR3nt: TGTGCCAGCAGTCCCGGGCCAGTCGTTGGCTACACCTTC
CDR3aa: CASSPGPVVGYTF
j_gene: TRBJ1-2
d_gene: NA
v_gene: TRBV12-3/TRBV12-4
abundance: NA

CDR3nt: TGCGCCAGCAGCCAAGATTGGGCAGGGGATTCACCCCTCCACTTT
CDR3aa: CASSQDWAGDSPLHF
j_gene: TRBJ1-6
d_gene: NA
v_gene: TRBV4-3
abundance: NA

CDR3nt: TGTGCCAGCAGCCCGGGACAGGGCCTCATTGAGCAGTACTTC
CDR3aa: CASSPGQGLIEQYF
j_gene: TRBJ2-7
d_gene: TRBD1
v_gene: TRBV2
abundance: few

CDR3nt: TGTGCCAGCAGTTTCGGGGCAGACTTGTACCAAGAGACCCAGTACTTC
CDR3aa: CASSFGADLYQETQYF
j_gene: TRBJ2-5
d_gene: NA
v_gene: TRBV12-3/TRBV12-4
abundance: few

CDR3nt: TGTGCCATCAGTCTCACAGGGGCTGGAAACACCATATATTTT
CDR3aa: CAISLTGAGNTIYF
j_gene: TRBJ1-3
d_gene: TRBD1
v_gene: TRBV10-3
abundance: many

CDR3nt: TGTGCCAGCAGCCCGCAAGGGAGCGCTGGACGGTCTGGGGCCAACGTCCTGACTTTC
CDR3aa: CASSPQGSAGRSGANVLTF
j_gene: TRBJ2-6
d_gene: NA
v_gene: TRBV7-2
abundance: many